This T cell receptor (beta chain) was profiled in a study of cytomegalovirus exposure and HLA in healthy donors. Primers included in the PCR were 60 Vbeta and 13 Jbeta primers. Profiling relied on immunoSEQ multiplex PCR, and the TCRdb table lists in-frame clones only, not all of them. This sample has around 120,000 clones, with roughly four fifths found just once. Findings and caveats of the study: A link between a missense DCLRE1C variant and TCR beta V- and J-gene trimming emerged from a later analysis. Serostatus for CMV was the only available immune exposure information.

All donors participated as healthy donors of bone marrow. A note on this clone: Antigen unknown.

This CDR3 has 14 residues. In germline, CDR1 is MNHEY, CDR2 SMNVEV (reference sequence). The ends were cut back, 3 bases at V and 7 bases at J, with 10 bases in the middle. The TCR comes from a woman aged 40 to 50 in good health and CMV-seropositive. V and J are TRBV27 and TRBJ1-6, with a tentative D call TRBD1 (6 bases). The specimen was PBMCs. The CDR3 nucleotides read TGTGCCAGCAGTTTGCAGGGGTACAATTCACCCCTCCACTTT. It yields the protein CASSLQGYNSPLHF.